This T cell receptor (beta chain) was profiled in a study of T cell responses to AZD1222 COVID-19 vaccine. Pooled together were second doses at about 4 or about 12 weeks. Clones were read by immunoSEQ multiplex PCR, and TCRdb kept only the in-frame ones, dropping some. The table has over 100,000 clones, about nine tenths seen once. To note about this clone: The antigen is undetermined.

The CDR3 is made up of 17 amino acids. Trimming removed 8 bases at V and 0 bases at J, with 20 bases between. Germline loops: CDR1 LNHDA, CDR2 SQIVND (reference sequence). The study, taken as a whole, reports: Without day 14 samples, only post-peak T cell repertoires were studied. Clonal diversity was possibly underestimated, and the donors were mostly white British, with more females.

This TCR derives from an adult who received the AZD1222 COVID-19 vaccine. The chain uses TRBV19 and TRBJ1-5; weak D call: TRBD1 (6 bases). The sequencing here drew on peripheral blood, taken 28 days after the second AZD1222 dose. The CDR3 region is CASRYGGTSNSNQPQHF. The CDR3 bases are TGTGCCAGTCGATACGGGGGCACCTCTAATAGCAATCAGCCCCAGCATTTT.